These T cell receptor beta chains were read from a single sample in a study of blood T cell repertoires in COVID-19. Clones were read by immunoSEQ multiplex PCR, and TCRdb kept only the in-frame ones, dropping some. The sample consists of about 140,000 clones, 88% of them appearing once. Sequenced input: peripheral blood. All receptors derive from a human donor with COVID-19, enrolled during active disease. The donor label of this sample is uncertain. Both conserved end residues are trimmed from each CDR3. The D gene is left open where the match is weak.

TRBJ2-7,TRBD2,TRBV10-1,ASSESLGLAGGYEQY
TRBJ2-7,TRBD1,TRBV3-1/TRBV3-2,ASSQDLTGGEQY
TRBJ2-3,-,TRBV4-2,ASSQATLQIADTQY
TRBJ1-3,-,TRBV5-6,ASSPWTGVNTIY
TRBJ2-3,TRBD2,TRBV7-9,ASSYISRGGGDTQY
TRBJ1-3,-,TRBV18,ASSPARGPGNTIY
TRBJ2-7,-,TRBV25-1,ASSERGTLHEQY
TRBJ1-3,-,TRBV9,ASSAQDSGNTIY
TRBJ2-5,-,TRBV25-1,ASSISMETQY
TRBJ2-6,-,TRBV9,ASSVGGAGANVLT
TRBJ1-4,TRBD1,TRBV7-8,ASSQGQGPEKLF
TRBJ1-2,-,TRBV7-9,ATTDSANYGYT
TRBJ2-1,-,TRBV19,ASRSGTSSFFAYNEQF
TRBJ1-2,-,TRBV6-4,ASSDPGRFRYGYT
TRBJ2-5,-,TRBV6-1,ASSEFEGLGKETQY
TRBJ1-2,-,TRBV10-3,AIRNLAARGYT
TRBJ1-1,-,TRBV2,ASSPGRMNTEAF
TRBJ2-3,-,TRBV6-5,ASSYTGGADTDTQY
TRBJ2-6,-,TRBV9,ASSVEGVYSPGANVLT
TRBJ1-1,TRBD1,TRBV29-1,SAEGSGQTLNTEAF
TRBJ1-5,TRBD1,TRBV28,ASSPPGQGKQTPQH
TRBJ2-7,TRBD1,TRBV6-5,AVIGTGPNEQY
TRBJ1-2,-,TRBV2,ASSQRPGVPT
TRBJ2-2,-,TRBV5-4,ASSPGLGGTGELF
TRBJ1-2,-,TRBV6-5,ASTFNGGRGGYT
TRBJ1-1,-,TRBV6-4,ASSVEGGAEAF
TRBJ2-7,TRBD1,TRBV6-6,ATRQGFEQY
TRBJ1-2,-,TRBV5-1,ASSLGQGTYGYT
TRBJ1-2,-,TRBV18,ASSPNRATANYGYT
TRBJ2-7,-,TRBV18,ASSPNSGYLEQY
TRBJ2-2,TRBD1,TRBV9,ASRAPGTGATGELF
TRBJ2-1,-,TRBV10-2,ASTSGTLEF
TRBJ1-3,-,TRBV18,ASSPNRDDTIY
TRBJ1-1,-,TRBV3-1/TRBV3-2,ASSQGESPEAF
TRBJ2-3,TRBD1,TRBV30,AWRGQGSTDTQY
TRBJ1-4,TRBD1,TRBV12-5,ASGPGTENEKLF
TRBJ1-1,TRBD1,TRBV25-1,ASRPTGGSTEAF
TRBJ2-5,-,TRBV6-5,ASSYGGLQETQY
TRBJ2-2,TRBD1,TRBV5-1,ASSRGTGSAGELF
TRBJ2-4,TRBD1,TRBV19,ASSIGQGAGNIQY
TRBJ2-1,-,TRBV6-5,ASSSEQVEQF
TRBJ2-1,-,TRBV19,ASSIGGIDYNEQF
TRBJ1-2,-,TRBV19,ASSKAGVDYGYT
TRBJ2-3,-,TRBV28,ASILSSLGGGDTQY
TRBJ2-7,TRBD1,TRBV27,ASSPRQGQRPYEQY